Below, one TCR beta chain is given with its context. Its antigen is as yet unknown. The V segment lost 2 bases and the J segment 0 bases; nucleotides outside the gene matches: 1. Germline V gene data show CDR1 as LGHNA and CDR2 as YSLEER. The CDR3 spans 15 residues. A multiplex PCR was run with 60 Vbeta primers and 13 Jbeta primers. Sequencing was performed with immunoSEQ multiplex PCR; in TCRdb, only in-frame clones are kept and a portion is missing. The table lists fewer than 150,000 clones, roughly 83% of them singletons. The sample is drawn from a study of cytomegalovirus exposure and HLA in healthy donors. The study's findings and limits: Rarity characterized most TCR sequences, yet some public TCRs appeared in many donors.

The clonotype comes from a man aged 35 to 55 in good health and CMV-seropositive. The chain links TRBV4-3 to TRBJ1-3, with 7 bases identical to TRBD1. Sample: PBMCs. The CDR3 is CASSQRQGSGNTIYF. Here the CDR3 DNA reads TGCGCCAGCAGCCAAAGACAGGGCTCTGGAAACACCATATATTTT.